The following is a T cell receptor (beta chain) sequence with its context. Its antigen is still unknown. Germline V CDR1 and CDR2: SGDLS, YYNGEE. This CDR3 is 15 amino acids long. Primed by a sample-barcoded 5' primer and a J-beta primer mix, a second PCR proceeded for roughly 7 to 11 cycles. TCRdb used MiXCR to reprocess the 5' RACE reads, holding one entry per CDR3 protein. The sample shows some 710,000 distinct CDR3 sequences, 20% to 25% of them seen only once. The data were taken from a study of blood T cells in healthy people across ages. Study observations and caveats: A strong correlation between TCR beta diversity and naive T cell percentage was seen.

The sequencing sample was made of blood. The sequence derives from a man aged 65-85 years in good health. V gene TRBV9 combines with J gene TRBJ2-5; 10 bases map to TRBD1. The J call could be wrong; TRBJ2-1 is a better fit for the DNA end. The CDR3 region is CASSVGQGFYNEQFF. The CDR3 DNA reads TGTGCCAGCAGCGTGGGACAGGGGTTCTACAATGAGCAGTTCTTC.